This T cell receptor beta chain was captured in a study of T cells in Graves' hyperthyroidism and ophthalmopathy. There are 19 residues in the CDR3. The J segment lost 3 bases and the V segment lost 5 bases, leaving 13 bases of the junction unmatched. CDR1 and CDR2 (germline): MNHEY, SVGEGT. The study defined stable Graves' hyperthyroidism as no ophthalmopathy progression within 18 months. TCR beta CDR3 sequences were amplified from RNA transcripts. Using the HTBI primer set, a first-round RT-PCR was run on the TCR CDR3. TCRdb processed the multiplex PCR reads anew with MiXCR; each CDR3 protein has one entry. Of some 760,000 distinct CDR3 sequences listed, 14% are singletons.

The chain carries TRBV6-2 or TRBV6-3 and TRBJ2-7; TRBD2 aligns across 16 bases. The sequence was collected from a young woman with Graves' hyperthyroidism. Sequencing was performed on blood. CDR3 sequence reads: CASSVTGTSGRALGYEQYF. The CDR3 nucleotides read TGTGCCAGCAGTGTCACCGGGACTAGCGGGAGGGCCCTGGGCTACGAGCAGTACTTC.